Listed here are 5 T cell receptor beta chains from one sample, sequenced in a study of CXCR3-negative and CXCR3-positive naive CD8 T cells. Each TRB cDNA library was prepared by 5' RACE (with UMI labels). TCRdb reprocessed the 5' RACE reads and reports one entry per CDR3 protein, with no DNA. The specimen's table records tens of thousands of distinct CDR3 sequences. The specimen was naive CXCR3- CD8+ T cells from blood. Noted subset: CD45RO-CCR7+CD27+CD95- naive CD8+ T cells lacking CXCR3 (TNR3-). Receptor source: a human donor in good health. Some clones in this sample may be carry-over from other donors' samples.

V gene TRBV28 combines with J gene TRBJ2-7. The CDR3 contains 11 residues. The germline V gene encodes CDR1 MDHEN and CDR2 SYDVKM. The CDR3 sequence is CASRYYNEQYF.

The genes are TRBV29-1 and TRBJ2-7; lacking DNA, the TRBD1 call made by TCRdb goes unchecked. The CDR3 has 13 residues. The V gene's germline CDR1 is SQVTM and CDR2 ANQGSEA. CDR3 residues: CSVIPQSSYEQYF.

The CDR3: CASWDSLTDTQYF. The chain couples TRBV7-9 to TRBJ2-3; TCRdb picks TRBD1, but there is no DNA to check that call. The V gene's germline CDR1 is SEHNR and CDR2 FQNEAQ (reference sequence). The CDR3 consists of 13 residues.

The gene calls are TRBV7-2 and TRBJ1-2; TCRdb names TRBD1, which stays unverified in the absence of DNA. Germline loops: CDR1 SGHTA, CDR2 FQGNSA. The CDR3 covers 14 residues. The CDR3 sequence is CASSSQGAPYGYTF. Full variable domain (missing parts from reference TRBV7-2 and TRBJ1-2): GAGVSQSPSNKVTEKGKDVELRCDPISGHTALYWYRQSLGQGLEFLIYFQGNSAPDKSGLPSDRFSAERTGGSVSTLTIQRTQQEDSAVYLCASSSQGAPYGYTFGSGTRLTVV.

This chain links TRBV9 with TRBJ2-7; there is no DNA to check the TCRdb D call of TRBD1. The CDR3 consists of 15 residues. Germline V CDR1 and CDR2: SGDLS, YYNGEE. The CDR3 spells CASSSTASPYYEQYF. The whole variable domain, filled in from reference TRBV9 and TRBJ2-7, reads DSGVTQTPKHLITATGQRVTLRCSPRSGDLSVYWYQQSLDQGLQFLIQYYNGEERAKGNILERFSAQQFPDLHSELNLSSLELGDSALYFCASSSTASPYYEQYFGPGTRLTVT.